A selection of T cell receptor beta chains follows, all from one sample in a study of T-cell memory formation after mild COVID-19. TCRdb passed the 5' RACE reads through MiXCR, listing each CDR3 protein once. Here the sample spans about 15,000 distinct CDR3 sequences, approximately 23% being singletons. The sequencing input was PBMCs or a T cell subset sorted from them (not recorded which). Receptor source: a man aged 18-30 years who had mild COVID-19 (a few samples of this study predate the infection). Cell type and time point are not known. The CDR3 runs from the conserved cysteine through the conserved F or W. Each record gives: clone size, D gene, V gene, J gene, CDR3 protein, CDR3 DNA. The D gene is left open where the match is weak. Size is omitted from some rows. Given values are once, few, many or a class for expanded clones.

clone size: NA; D gene: NA; V gene: TRBV4-1; J gene: TRBJ1-1; CDR3 protein: CASSQGRHTNTEAFF; CDR3 DNA: TGCGCCAGCAGCCAAGGGCGACATACGAACACTGAAGCTTTCTTT
clone size: few; D gene: TRBD2; V gene: TRBV9; J gene: TRBJ2-3; CDR3 protein: CASSVASLSGRYTDTQYF; CDR3 DNA: TGTGCCAGCAGCGTAGCTAGTTTAAGCGGGAGGTACACAGATACGCAGTATTTT
clone size: once; D gene: NA; V gene: TRBV6-5; J gene: TRBJ2-3; CDR3 protein: CASTLSGTRGSDTQYF; CDR3 DNA: TGTGCCAGCACCCTCTCCGGGACAAGAGGATCAGATACGCAGTATTTT
clone size: many; D gene: TRBD1; V gene: TRBV24-1; J gene: TRBJ2-1; CDR3 protein: CATSDPRDSYNEQFF; CDR3 DNA: TGTGCCACCAGTGATCCCAGGGACAGCTACAATGAGCAGTTCTTC
clone size: NA; D gene: NA; V gene: TRBV6-2/TRBV6-3; J gene: TRBJ1-5; CDR3 protein: CASSPKGLVTQPQHF; CDR3 DNA: TGTGCCAGCAGCCCGAAGGGTCTCGTCACTCAGCCCCAGCATTTT
clone size: few; D gene: TRBD1; V gene: TRBV4-1; J gene: TRBJ1-2; CDR3 protein: CASSQEGTDYGYTF; CDR3 DNA: TGCGCCAGCAGCCAAGAGGGGACAGACTATGGCTACACCTTC
clone size: many; D gene: NA; V gene: TRBV7-2; J gene: TRBJ1-5; CDR3 protein: CASSSTGLGDILQPQHF; CDR3 DNA: TGTGCCAGCAGCTCCACAGGTCTCGGGGATATCCTTCAGCCCCAGCATTTT
clone size: NA; D gene: TRBD1; V gene: TRBV27; J gene: TRBJ2-7; CDR3 protein: CASSTPGQGSYEQYF; CDR3 DNA: TGTGCCAGCTCTACTCCGGGACAGGGCTCCTACGAGCAGTACTTC
clone size: NA; D gene: TRBD2; V gene: TRBV6-5; J gene: TRBJ2-7; CDR3 protein: CASSYSPRALAGGLYEQYF; CDR3 DNA: TGTGCCAGCAGTTACTCCCCTAGGGCTTTAGCGGGGGGGCTCTACGAGCAGTACTTC
clone size: NA; D gene: TRBD2; V gene: TRBV2; J gene: TRBJ2-7; CDR3 protein: CAMGPFGLAAYEQYF; CDR3 DNA: TGTGCCATGGGCCCCTTTGGACTAGCAGCCTACGAGCAGTACTTC
clone size: many; D gene: NA; V gene: TRBV11-2; J gene: TRBJ2-1; CDR3 protein: CASSQRLPYNEQFF; CDR3 DNA: TGTGCCAGCAGCCAGCGGCTCCCCTACAATGAGCAGTTCTTC
clone size: many; D gene: NA; V gene: TRBV7-8; J gene: TRBJ1-1; CDR3 protein: CASSLGATEAFF; CDR3 DNA: TGTGCCAGCAGCCTGGGGGCCACTGAAGCTTTCTTT
clone size: NA; D gene: TRBD1; V gene: TRBV3-1; J gene: TRBJ2-7; CDR3 protein: CASSQPGQGSYEQYF; CDR3 DNA: TGTGCCAGCAGCCAACCGGGACAGGGGTCCTACGAGCAGTACTTC
clone size: few; D gene: NA; V gene: TRBV28; J gene: TRBJ1-2; CDR3 protein: CAGRSPPGYGYTF; CDR3 DNA: TGTGCCGGCCGAAGTCCGCCTGGCTATGGCTACACCTTC
clone size: NA; D gene: TRBD1; V gene: TRBV24-1; J gene: TRBJ1-5; CDR3 protein: CATSASGGGNQPQHF; CDR3 DNA: TGTGCCACCAGTGCCTCAGGGGGTGGGAATCAGCCCCAGCATTTT
clone size: many; D gene: TRBD1; V gene: TRBV6-2/TRBV6-3; J gene: TRBJ2-7; CDR3 protein: CASSYWDRIMDF; CDR3 DNA: TGTGCCAGCAGTTACTGGGACAGGATTATGGACTTC
clone size: NA; D gene: NA; V gene: TRBV28; J gene: TRBJ2-1; CDR3 protein: CASSPGDSSYNEQFF; CDR3 DNA: TGTGCCAGCAGCCCAGGCGACAGCTCCTACAATGAGCAGTTCTTC
clone size: many; D gene: TRBD2; V gene: TRBV6-6; J gene: TRBJ2-2; CDR3 protein: CASSYPMTSRIPESNTGELFF; CDR3 DNA: TGTGCCAGCAGTTACCCAATGACTAGCCGGATACCAGAGTCCAACACCGGGGAGCTGTTTTTT
clone size: many; D gene: NA; V gene: TRBV5-1; J gene: TRBJ1-2; CDR3 protein: CASRSDGYGYTF; CDR3 DNA: TGCGCCAGCAGGAGCGATGGATATGGCTACACCTTC
clone size: NA; D gene: TRBD2; V gene: TRBV6-2/TRBV6-3; J gene: TRBJ2-7; CDR3 protein: CASRGGAGLAAYYEQYF; CDR3 DNA: TGTGCCAGCCGCGGTGGGGCGGGACTAGCGGCCTACTACGAGCAGTACTTC
clone size: NA; D gene: NA; V gene: TRBV20-1; J gene: TRBJ2-7; CDR3 protein: CSAPPTRLDHNEQYF; CDR3 DNA: TGCAGTGCCCCTCCCACCAGACTAGACCATAACGAGCAGTACTTC
clone size: few; D gene: TRBD1; V gene: TRBV6-6; J gene: TRBJ1-1; CDR3 protein: CVSSYWDRDKNTEAFF; CDR3 DNA: TGTGTCAGCAGTTACTGGGACAGGGACAAGAACACTGAAGCTTTCTTT
clone size: many; D gene: NA; V gene: TRBV5-8; J gene: TRBJ2-1; CDR3 protein: CASSLLAIGYNEQFF; CDR3 DNA: TGTGCCAGCAGCTTGCTAGCGATCGGATACAATGAGCAGTTCTTC
clone size: many; D gene: NA; V gene: TRBV29-1; J gene: TRBJ1-1; CDR3 protein: CSVERWTEAFF; CDR3 DNA: TGCAGCGTTGAAAGGTGGACTGAAGCTTTCTTT
clone size: NA; D gene: TRBD1; V gene: TRBV20-1; J gene: TRBJ2-7; CDR3 protein: CSARGMDRSYEQYF; CDR3 DNA: TGCAGTGCTCGAGGCATGGACAGGTCCTACGAGCAGTACTTC
clone size: NA; D gene: NA; V gene: TRBV10-2; J gene: TRBJ2-5; CDR3 protein: CASSDGQLMETQYF; CDR3 DNA: TGCGCCAGCAGTGATGGCCAGCTAATGGAGACCCAGTACTTC
clone size: NA; D gene: TRBD2; V gene: TRBV3-1; J gene: TRBJ2-5; CDR3 protein: CASSQGLAGQETQYF; CDR3 DNA: TGTGCCAGCAGCCAAGGACTAGCGGGGCAAGAGACCCAGTACTTC
clone size: NA; D gene: NA; V gene: TRBV12-3/TRBV12-4; J gene: TRBJ2-7; CDR3 protein: CASSFGSGGEQYF; CDR3 DNA: TGTGCCAGCAGTTTCGGGTCTGGTGGCGAGCAGTACTTC
clone size: many; D gene: NA; V gene: TRBV7-8; J gene: TRBJ1-2; CDR3 protein: CASSDPGNSGYTF; CDR3 DNA: TGTGCCAGCAGCGATCCTGGGAATTCTGGCTACACCTTC
clone size: few; D gene: TRBD2; V gene: TRBV9; J gene: TRBJ2-4; CDR3 protein: CASSPTSGGSLVAKNIQYF; CDR3 DNA: TGTGCCAGCAGCCCGACTAGCGGGGGGTCCCTCGTAGCCAAAAACATTCAGTACTTC
clone size: many; D gene: TRBD2; V gene: TRBV4-1; J gene: TRBJ2-3; CDR3 protein: CASSQDELASTDTQYF; CDR3 DNA: TGCGCCAGCAGCCAAGATGAACTAGCGAGCACAGATACGCAGTATTTT
clone size: many; D gene: NA; V gene: TRBV13; J gene: TRBJ2-7; CDR3 protein: CASSPSANSYEQYF; CDR3 DNA: TGTGCCAGCAGCCCGTCGGCCAACTCCTACGAGCAGTACTTC
clone size: many; D gene: NA; V gene: TRBV7-8; J gene: TRBJ1-3; CDR3 protein: CASSPIGAGNTIYF; CDR3 DNA: TGTGCCAGCAGCCCCATCGGGGCTGGAAACACCATATATTTT
clone size: many; D gene: NA; V gene: TRBV4-1; J gene: TRBJ2-3; CDR3 protein: CASSQDKRPMTRDTQYF; CDR3 DNA: TGCGCCAGCAGCCAAGATAAAAGGCCCATGACTCGAGATACGCAGTATTTT
clone size: NA; D gene: TRBD2; V gene: TRBV27; J gene: TRBJ2-7; CDR3 protein: CASSLGTSGEQYF; CDR3 DNA: TGTGCCAGCAGTCTCGGGACTAGCGGGGAGCAGTACTTC
clone size: many; D gene: NA; V gene: TRBV7-3; J gene: TRBJ2-2; CDR3 protein: CASSLSTGSGELFF; CDR3 DNA: TGTGCCAGCAGCTTATCAACGGGTTCCGGGGAGCTGTTTTTT
clone size: many; D gene: TRBD1; V gene: TRBV9; J gene: TRBJ1-2; CDR3 protein: CASSVAQGVYGYTF; CDR3 DNA: TGTGCCAGCAGCGTGGCGCAGGGGGTCTATGGCTACACCTTC
clone size: NA; D gene: TRBD2; V gene: TRBV5-1; J gene: TRBJ2-2; CDR3 protein: CASSSGLAGNTGELFF; CDR3 DNA: TGCGCCAGCAGCTCGGGACTAGCGGGGAACACCGGGGAGCTGTTTTTT
clone size: NA; D gene: TRBD2; V gene: TRBV12-3/TRBV12-4; J gene: TRBJ2-7; CDR3 protein: CASSPRAGSSYEQYF; CDR3 DNA: TGTGCCAGCAGTCCGCGAGCGGGGAGCTCCTACGAGCAGTACTTC
clone size: NA; D gene: NA; V gene: TRBV27; J gene: TRBJ1-6; CDR3 protein: CASSFRGGGNSPLHF; CDR3 DNA: TGTGCCAGCAGTTTTCGCGGTGGGGGAAATTCACCCCTCCACTTT
clone size: many; D gene: NA; V gene: TRBV29-1; J gene: TRBJ2-5; CDR3 protein: CSVEDHYQETQYF; CDR3 DNA: TGCAGCGTTGAAGACCACTACCAAGAGACCCAGTACTTC
clone size: medium-sized; D gene: NA; V gene: TRBV15; J gene: TRBJ2-7; CDR3 protein: CATSRDSLTSYEQYF; CDR3 DNA: TGTGCCACCAGCAGGGACTCCCTGACCTCCTACGAGCAGTACTTC
clone size: many; D gene: TRBD2; V gene: TRBV3-1; J gene: TRBJ2-5; CDR3 protein: CASSLYFPAGTSADQETQYF; CDR3 DNA: TGTGCCAGCAGCCTCTATTTCCCGGCCGGGACTAGCGCCGACCAAGAGACCCAGTACTTC
clone size: many; D gene: NA; V gene: TRBV20-1; J gene: TRBJ2-5; CDR3 protein: CSARRGQETQYF; CDR3 DNA: TGCAGTGCTAGGCGCGGCCAAGAGACCCAGTACTTC
clone size: many; D gene: NA; V gene: TRBV7-2; J gene: TRBJ1-3; CDR3 protein: CASSLSWGDHSGNTIYF; CDR3 DNA: TGTGCCAGCAGCCTTAGTTGGGGTGACCACTCTGGAAACACCATATATTTT
clone size: many; D gene: NA; V gene: TRBV6-5; J gene: TRBJ1-6; CDR3 protein: CASKWGGNSPLHF; CDR3 DNA: TGTGCCAGTAAGTGGGGGGGAAATTCACCCCTCCACTTT
clone size: NA; D gene: NA; V gene: TRBV13; J gene: TRBJ1-3; CDR3 protein: CASSSDRQGSGNTIYF; CDR3 DNA: TGTGCCAGCAGCTCAGACCGTCAGGGCTCTGGAAACACCATATATTTT
clone size: NA; D gene: NA; V gene: TRBV4-3; J gene: TRBJ1-3; CDR3 protein: CASSQVEGGGNTIYF; CDR3 DNA: TGCGCCAGCAGCCAAGTGGAGGGGGGAGGAAACACCATATATTTT
clone size: few; D gene: NA; V gene: TRBV27; J gene: TRBJ2-3; CDR3 protein: CASSLFQGDTQYF; CDR3 DNA: TGTGCCAGCAGTTTATTTCAGGGGGATACGCAGTATTTT
clone size: many; D gene: NA; V gene: TRBV9; J gene: TRBJ2-5; CDR3 protein: CASSVGGRVQETQYF; CDR3 DNA: TGTGCCAGCAGCGTAGGAGGCAGGGTGCAAGAGACCCAGTACTTC
clone size: NA; D gene: NA; V gene: TRBV11-2; J gene: TRBJ2-1; CDR3 protein: CASSLGGGGYNEQFF; CDR3 DNA: TGTGCCAGCAGCTTGGGAGGAGGGGGCTACAATGAGCAGTTCTTC
clone size: NA; D gene: NA; V gene: TRBV19; J gene: TRBJ1-2; CDR3 protein: CASTDSTNYGYTF; CDR3 DNA: TGTGCCAGTACCGACAGTACCAACTATGGCTACACCTTC
clone size: NA; D gene: NA; V gene: TRBV20-1; J gene: TRBJ1-5; CDR3 protein: CSASQHLNQPQHF; CDR3 DNA: TGCAGTGCTTCCCAACATCTTAATCAGCCCCAGCATTTT
clone size: few; D gene: TRBD1; V gene: TRBV9; J gene: TRBJ2-7; CDR3 protein: CASGQGSTYEQYF; CDR3 DNA: TGTGCCAGCGGACAGGGGTCCACCTACGAGCAGTACTTC
clone size: many; D gene: TRBD1; V gene: TRBV12-3/TRBV12-4; J gene: TRBJ1-5; CDR3 protein: CASSPGQTLGRQPQHF; CDR3 DNA: TGTGCCAGCAGTCCGGGACAGACGCTAGGAAGGCAGCCCCAGCATTTT
clone size: many; D gene: NA; V gene: TRBV5-1; J gene: TRBJ1-1; CDR3 protein: CASSLSGTGNTEAFF; CDR3 DNA: TGCGCCAGCAGCTTGTCGGGGACGGGGAACACTGAAGCTTTCTTT
clone size: many; D gene: NA; V gene: TRBV2; J gene: TRBJ2-5; CDR3 protein: CASSAPGIELETQYF; CDR3 DNA: TGTGCCAGCAGCGCCCCGGGGATCGAATTAGAGACCCAGTACTTC